A single T cell receptor (beta chain) is shown here with its context. Its antigen is as yet unknown. The entry originates in a study of vaccination effects on CD4 cells after COVID-19. Study-wide points: Common cold coronaviruses were cross-recognized by only 1 of 255 vaccine-induced clones in healthy vaccinees.

The protocol was immunoSEQ multiplex PCR, while the TCRdb copy is restricted to in-frame clones and leaves out a portion. The sample has some 19,000 clones; around 70% are singletons. CD4+ T cells specific for antigen were expanded with viral peptide pools by the ViraFEST assay before sequencing. Culturing for ten to eleven days preceded CD4+ T cell isolation. Absence of prior SARS-CoV-2 infection characterized the vaccine recipients, who showed negative nucleocapsid antibodies. IL-2 medium supplanted half the medium on days 3 and 7. In germline, CDR1 is SGHRS, CDR2 YFSETQ. V lost 4 bases and J lost 3, with 19 bases in between. The CDR3 loop spans 17 amino acids.

The receptor comes from a human donor who received a COVID-19 vaccine. The starting material was CD4+ T cells from PBMCs cultured with HCoV-NL63 spike peptides, obtained before COVID-19 vaccination. The chain is built from TRBV5-1 and TRBJ2-2; tentatively, D is TRBD2 (6 bases). CDR3 region: CASSLKFDWEDTGELFF. The CDR3 coding sequence is TGCGCCAGCAGCCTAAAATTTGACTGGGAGGACACCGGGGAGCTGTTTTTT.